Listed here are 17 T cell receptor beta chains from one sample, sequenced in a study of blood T cells in healthy people across ages. Through a sample-barcoded 5' primer and a J-beta primer mix, a second PCR was run for roughly 7 to 11 cycles. TCRdb re-called the 5' RACE reads with MiXCR, one entry per CDR3 protein. The sample shows more than 900,000 distinct CDR3 sequences, 20% to 25% of them seen only once. The sample was also linked to a second study, of T cells of mothers and their children.

Sequencing used blood. Every receptor here comes from a girl aged 2 to 9 in good health.

The chain links TRBV20-1 to TRBJ2-5, with a weak D call TRBD1 (5 bases). This CDR3 comprises 10 residues. V was clipped by 4 bases and J by 9 bases, with 9 bases between them. CDR1 and CDR2 from the germline V gene are DFQATT and SNEGSKA (reference sequence). The chain's CDR3 is CSAKTVPQYF. Here the CDR3 DNA reads TGCAGTGCTAAGACAGTGCCCCAGTACTTC.

In this sample, this clonotype turned up a few times. This chain joins TRBV5-1 and TRBJ1-2, with TRBD1 as a possible D gene (5 bases). From germline, CDR1 is SGHRS and CDR2 YFSETQ. This CDR3 contains 13 residues. The germline V and J ends were trimmed by 4 bases and 6 bases, with 13 bases remaining between them. The CDR3 reads CASSIQGNNGYTF. CDR3 nucleotides: TGCGCCAGCAGCATCCAGGGAAACAATGGCTACACCTTC.

In this sample, this clonotype turned up a few times. V gene TRBV7-9 combines with J gene TRBJ2-6; D gene ambiguous. CDR3 length: 13 residues. Germline V gene data show CDR1 as SEHNR and CDR2 as FQNEAQ (reference sequence). V was pared by 6 bases and J by 8 bases, with 11 bases between. The CDR3 nucleotides are TGTGCCAGCAGGCAGACCCGGTCCAACGTCCTGACTTTC. Translation gives CASRQTRSNVLTF.

The chain joins TRBV10-3 to TRBJ2-1, with unresolved D. Trimming took 8 bases from V and 6 from J, leaving 8 bases between them. The CDR3 has 11 residues. Germline V gene lookup returns CDR1 ENHRY and CDR2 SYGVKD. CDR3 region: CAIGPGNEQFF. Here the CDR3 DNA reads TGTGCCATCGGACCGGGCAATGAGCAGTTCTTC.

V and J are TRBV7-9 and TRBJ2-1; no clear D. Matching the DNA end better, TRBJ2-7 makes the J call doubtful. The CDR3 is 14 amino acids. CDR1 SEHNR and CDR2 FQNEAQ come from the germline V gene (reference sequence). Written as DNA, the CDR3 is TGTGCCAGCAGCCCAAACGATTTACTCTACGAGCAGTACTTC. This gives the protein CASSPNDLLYEQYF.

The CDR3 DNA sequence: TGTGCCAGCAGTGAAAGCGGGGGCGACGAGACCCAGTACTTC. This encodes CASSESGGDETQYF. The chain combines TRBV25-1 with TRBJ2-5; 8 positions match TRBD2. CDR1 MGHDK and CDR2 SYGVNS come from the germline V gene. The CDR3 sequence is 14 residues long. The J segment lost 5 bases and the V segment lost 2 bases, leaving 4 bases of the junction unmatched.

This clonotype was counted only a few times. The gene calls are TRBV7-3 and TRBJ1-1, with a possible D match to TRBD1 (6 bases). This CDR3 is built from 13 residues. Trimming cost V 3 bases and J 6 bases, with 11 bases left between them. Germline CDR1 SGHTA, CDR2 FQGTGA. CDR3 nucleotide sequence: TGTGCCAGCAGCTTCGAGAGGACAGCTGAAGCTTTCTTT. This translates into CASSFERTAEAFF. Variable domain in full (rest from reference TRBV7-3 and TRBJ1-1): GAGVSQTPSNKVTEKGKYVELRCDPISGHTALYWYRQSLGQGPEFLIYFQGTGAADDSGLPNDRFFAVRPEGSVSTLKIQRTERGDSAVYLCASSFERTAEAFFGQGTRLTVV.

The genes are TRBV3-1 and TRBJ2-5; 9 nucleotides agree with TRBD2. Germline trimming cut 2 bases from V and 4 bases from J; bases unmatched to any gene: 5. Per the germline V gene, CDR1 is LGHDT and CDR2 is YNNKEL (reference sequence). The CDR3 has 15 amino acids. The CDR3 protein is CASSQRAGGIETQYF. The CDR3 region has the DNA TGTGCCAGCAGCCAAAGGGCGGGAGGGATAGAGACCCAGTACTTC.

This clonotype was found a few times. The chain joins TRBV15 to TRBJ1-1; no clear D gene. The V gene's germline CDR1 is LNHNV and CDR2 YYDKDF (reference sequence). The CDR3 length is 14 residues. V lost 0 bases and J lost 6, with 11 bases in between. CDR3 sequence: CATSRDNAGPEAFF. The CDR3 DNA reads as TGTGCCACCAGCAGAGATAATGCAGGACCTGAAGCTTTCTTT.

This chain uses TRBV10-2 with TRBJ2-5; 9 bases are a match to TRBD2. The J call may not be correct, given that the DNA end is closer to TRBJ2-1. Germline loops: CDR1 WSHSY, CDR2 SAAADI. The CDR3 runs 14 residues. The CDR3 sequence is CASSELAGDYEQFF. In DNA, the CDR3 is TGCGCCAGCAGTGAGTTAGCGGGAGACTATGAGCAGTTCTTC.

The chain uses TRBV20-1 and TRBJ2-5, with 7 bases identical to TRBD2. The end of the DNA aligns better with TRBJ2-7, so the J call may be wrong. This CDR3 region has 13 residues. CDR1 and CDR2 (germline): DFQATT, SNEGSKA (reference sequence). The chain's CDR3 is CSASGVRAYEQYF. CDR3 bases: TGCAGTGCGAGCGGGGTAAGGGCGTACGAGCAGTACTTC.

The rearrangement uses TRBV28 and TRBJ1-2; unclear D gene. The germline gives CDR1 MDHEN, CDR2 SYDVKM. This CDR3 comprises 11 residues. V was cut by 5 bases and J by 3 bases, with 4 bases left in between. The CDR3 reads CASSGYYGYTF. In nucleotides, the CDR3 is TGTGCCAGCAGTGGCTACTATGGCTACACCTTC.

This clonotype was picked up a small number of times. The V gene is TRBV19, the J gene TRBJ1-2, with 7 bases lining up with TRBD1. The CDR3 totals 15 residues. V shed 2 bases, J shed 2 bases, and the junction held 5 bases outside the gene matches. CDR1 and CDR2 from the germline V gene are LNHDA and SQIVND (reference sequence). The CDR3 sequence: CASSIRDSGNYGYTF. DNA of the CDR3: TGTGCCAGTAGTATACGGGACAGTGGGAACTATGGCTACACCTTC.

In its sample, this clonotype was seen a few times. The chain joins TRBV4-2 to TRBJ1-5, with D perhaps TRBD1 (5 bases). The CDR3 runs to 14 residues. V was cut by 0 bases and J by 4 bases, with 7 bases left in between. Germline V gene data show CDR1 as LGHNA and CDR2 as YNFKEQ. In DNA form, the CDR3 reads TGTGCCAGCAGCCAAGAGGAGGGGAATCAGCCCCAGCATTTT. It encodes CASSQEEGNQPQHF.

The chain employs TRBV24-1 and TRBJ1-2, with a possible D match to TRBD1 (5 bases). Trimming took 4 bases from V and 3 from J, leaving 14 bases between them. The CDR3 totals 15 residues. Germline CDR1 reads KGHDR; CDR2 reads SFDVKD. The CDR3 loop reads CATSEGQGNYYGYTF. The CDR3 DNA follows: TGTGCCACCAGTGAGGGGCAGGGCAATTACTATGGCTACACCTTC.

The chain links TRBV29-1 to TRBJ2-1, with D possibly called TRBD1 or TRBD2 (5 bases each). The germline V gene encodes CDR1 SQVTM and CDR2 ANQGSEA. V was pared by 4 bases and J by 9 bases, with 13 bases between. CDR3 length equals 12 residues. The CDR3 coding sequence is TGCAGCGTTGCAAAACAGGAGGTTGAGCAGTTCTTC. Translated, it gives CSVAKQEVEQFF.

The chain uses TRBV12-3 or TRBV12-4 and TRBJ2-3; no reliable D call. The CDR3 contains 12 residues. With 7 bases removed from V and 4 bases from J, the gap between germline ends came to 9 bases. As DNA, the CDR3 is TGTGCCAGCAATTGCCCAGCAGATACGCAGTATTTT. This translates into CASNCPADTQYF.